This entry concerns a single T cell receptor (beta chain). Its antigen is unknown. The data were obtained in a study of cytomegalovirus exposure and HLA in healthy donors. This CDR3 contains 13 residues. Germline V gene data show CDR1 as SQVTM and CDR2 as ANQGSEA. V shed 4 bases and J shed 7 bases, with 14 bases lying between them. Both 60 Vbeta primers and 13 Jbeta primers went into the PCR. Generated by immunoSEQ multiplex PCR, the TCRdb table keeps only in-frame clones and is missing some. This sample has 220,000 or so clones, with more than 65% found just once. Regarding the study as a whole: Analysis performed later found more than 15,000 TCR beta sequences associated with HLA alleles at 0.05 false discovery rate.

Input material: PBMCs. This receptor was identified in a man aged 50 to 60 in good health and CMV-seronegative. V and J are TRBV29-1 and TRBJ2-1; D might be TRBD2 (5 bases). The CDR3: CSVASGMSNEQFF. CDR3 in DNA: TGCAGCGTTGCATCGGGGATGTCAAATGAGCAGTTCTTC.